A single sample gave rise to the 20 T cell receptor beta chains below, sequenced in a study of T cell changes during pregnancy in multiple sclerosis. Measured with immunoSEQ multiplex PCR; TCRdb has only the in-frame clones, and not every one. The sample records under 90,000 clones, about 91% being singletons. The sequences come from peripheral blood, collected in the second trimester of pregnancy. Every receptor here comes from a female donor in good health, enrolled as a control in a pregnancy study.

V and J are TRBV7-8 and TRBJ2-1; D ambiguous. Looked up from germline, CDR1 is SGHVS and CDR2 is FQNEAQ. V gave up 1 base and J gave up 5 bases, with 6 bases separating them. The CDR3 is made up of 13 amino acids. CDR3: CASSLGQNNEQFF. The CDR3 nucleotides read TGTGCCAGCAGCTTAGGCCAGAACAATGAGCAGTTCTTC.

This clone was observed a single time. The rearrangement joins TRBV21-1 to TRBJ2-7; the table calls TRBD1, which could not be checked here. TRBV21-1 is shown as a pseudogene. This CDR3 has 15 residues. The CDR3 is CASSKVGQITYEQYF. The CDR3 DNA follows: TGTGCCAGCAGCAAAGTGGGACAAATAACCTACGAGCAGTACTTC.

This clone was detected only once. V gene TRBV6-5 combines with J gene TRBJ2-1; D may be TRBD2 (6 bases). CDR1 and CDR2 (germline): MNHEY, SVGAGI. The CDR3 spans 15 residues. V was trimmed by 4 bases and J by 6 bases, leaving 16 bases between them. DNA of the CDR3: TGTGCCAGCAGTTCCTTAGCGGACGGATCCAATGAGCAGTTCTTC. Translated, it gives CASSSLADGSNEQFF.

The chain couples TRBV30 to TRBJ1-4; a possible D gene is TRBD1 (5 bases). The CDR3 is 13 residues long. V dropped 2 bases and J dropped 7 bases, with 11 bases sitting between them. Per germline, CDR1 GTSNPN and CDR2 SVGIG (reference sequence). This CDR3 reads CAWSPPQGEKLFF. The CDR3 coding sequence is TGTGCCTGGAGTCCCCCCCAGGGTGAAAAACTGTTTTTT.

In its sample, this clone was seen once. V is TRBV5-1 and J is TRBJ2-2; 12 nucleotides match TRBD1. Germline CDR1 and CDR2: SGHRS and YFSETQ. The V gene end was trimmed by 3 bases and the J gene end by 6 bases; junction bases not matched to a gene: 3. This CDR3 spans 15 amino acids. DNA of the CDR3: TGCGCCAGCAGCTGGGGGACAGGGGGCTCCGGGGAGCTGTTTTTT. This translates into CASSWGTGGSGELFF.

The chain employs TRBV4-3 and TRBJ1-5; D remains ambiguous. Germline V gene lookup returns CDR1 LGHNA and CDR2 YSLEER. CDR3 size: 19 residues. V was trimmed by 0 bases and J by 0 bases, leaving 18 bases between them. CDR3 sequence: CASSQDPPGGRNSNQPQHF. CDR3 bases: TGCGCCAGCAGCCAAGATCCCCCGGGTGGAAGGAATAGCAATCAGCCCCAGCATTTT.

The chain links TRBV27 to TRBJ1-5; the match to TRBD1 covers 7 bases. J lost 2 bases, V lost 3 bases, and 1 base had no gene match. The CDR3 extends over 14 amino acids. Germline V gives CDR1 MNHEY, CDR2 SMNVEV (reference sequence). The CDR3 spells CASSFTGGNQPQHF. The CDR3 region has the DNA TGTGCCAGCAGTTTCACAGGGGGCAATCAGCCCCAGCATTTT.

The chain combines TRBV28 with TRBJ2-7; D remains ambiguous. The CDR3 spans 14 residues. Germline V gene data show CDR1 as MDHEN and CDR2 as SYDVKM. V was trimmed by 3 bases and J by 5 bases, leaving 14 bases between them. The CDR3 here is CASSLPPSTHEQYF. CDR3 DNA sequence: TGTGCCAGCAGTTTGCCCCCTAGTACCCACGAGCAGTACTTC.

V usage is TRBV19 and J usage is TRBJ1-2; 9 bases fit TRBD1. V lost 5 bases and J lost 4; bases outside the gene matches: 5. CDR1 is LNHDA and CDR2 is SQIVND in the germline V gene (reference sequence). The CDR3 contains 14 residues. In nucleotides, the CDR3 is TGTGCCAGTAGTTTGGGGACAGGGAGCTATGGCTACACCTTC. Protein sequence: CASSLGTGSYGYTF. Supplemented by reference TRBV19 and TRBJ1-2, the full variable domain reads DGGITQSPKYLFRKEGQNVTLSCEQNLNHDAMYWYRQDPGQGLRLIYYSQIVNDFQKGDIAEGYSVSREKKESFPLTVTSAQKNPTAFYLCASSLGTGSYGYTFGSGTRLTVV.

This chain connects TRBV5-1 to TRBJ2-1; 7 bases line up with TRBD1. CDR1 is SGHRS, CDR2 YFSETQ, per germline. CDR3 length equals 14 residues. Trimming at V came to 3 bases and at J to 9 bases, leaving 9 bases not matched to a gene. DNA of the CDR3: TGCGCCAGCAGCTCGGGACAGATTTACGGTGAGCAGTTCTTC. Translation gives CASSSGQIYGEQFF.

This chain uses TRBV11-2 with TRBJ2-3; 10 bases map to TRBD2. The CDR3 runs to 19 residues. Losses at the gene ends were 4 bases for V and 2 bases for J; bases not matched to a gene: 15. The germline gives CDR1 SGHAT, CDR2 FQNNGV. The CDR3 loop is CASSWTSGRASWNTDTQYF. The CDR3, as DNA: TGTGCCAGCAGCTGGACCAGCGGGAGGGCCTCGTGGAACACAGATACGCAGTATTTT.

A word on this clone: A junction end diverges from the germline sequence, so it may reflect a read error. The chain employs TRBV25-1 and TRBJ2-1, with 8 positions matching TRBD2. This CDR3 region has 15 residues. Germline values: CDR1 MGHDK, CDR2 SYGVNS. This CDR3 reads CASREWSGRTNEQFF. CDR3 in DNA: TGTGCCAGCAGAGAATGGAGCGGGAGAACCAATGAGCAGTTCTTC.

The chain uses TRBV28 and TRBJ1-1, with no clear D. Trimming pared 6 bases from V and 3 bases from J, leaving 20 bases between. The CDR3 is 16 residues long. CDR1 MDHEN and CDR2 SYDVKM come from the germline V gene. In DNA form, the CDR3 reads TGTGCCAGCAGCGCTCTCACGGCCGGGTTCTACACTGAAGCTTTCTTT. Its translation is CASSALTAGFYTEAFF.

This clone was picked up one time. The chain is built from TRBV28 and TRBJ2-1; TRBD2 aligns across 10 bases. From germline, CDR1 is MDHEN and CDR2 SYDVKM. V shed 6 bases, J shed 9 bases, and the junction held 14 bases outside the gene matches. This CDR3 comprises 16 residues. DNA of the CDR3: TGTGCCAGCAGACTTGAACAAGCGGGAGGGGGGGCTGAGCAGTTCTTC. As protein: CASRLEQAGGGAEQFF.

V gene TRBV28 combines with J gene TRBJ2-2; 13 bases map to TRBD2. Germline trimming cut 6 bases from V and 7 bases from J; bases unmatched to any gene: 14. The CDR3 has 18 amino acids. Germline CDR1 reads MDHEN; CDR2 reads SYDVKM. This CDR3 is CASSLRLAGGLLDGELFF. The DNA of the CDR3 is TGTGCCAGCAGCCTTAGACTAGCGGGGGGCCTCCTGGACGGGGAGCTGTTTTTT.

The CDR3 is CASSQNSIGVQYF. CDR3 nucleotides: TGCGCCAGCAGTCAAAATTCTATCGGGGTGCAGTACTTC. The chain combines TRBV4-1 with TRBJ2-7; tentative D call: TRBD2 (5 bases). The V end was cut by 6 bases, the J end by 9 bases, with 18 bases between. The length of the CDR3 is 13 residues. CDR1 is MGHRA and CDR2 is YSYEKL in the germline V gene.

As to this clone: The junction differs from germline at one of its ends, possibly a read error. The chain has TRBV10-3 and TRBJ2-3; 7 bases align to TRBD2. The germline V gene encodes CDR1 ENHRY and CDR2 SYGVKD. CDR3 length: 13 amino acids. CDR3 DNA: TGTGCCATCGGTGAGCGGGAATCAGATACGCAGTATTTT. Its protein product is CAIGERESDTQYF.

The chain carries TRBV28 and TRBJ2-5, with 8 bases fitting TRBD1. The CDR3 totals 15 residues. Trimming cost V 5 bases and J 5 bases; bases outside gene matches: 10. The V gene's germline CDR1 is MDHEN and CDR2 SYDVKM. The DNA of the CDR3 is TGTGCCAGCAGTCAACTACAGGGGGTGGGGGAGACCCAGTACTTC. Its translation is CASSQLQGVGETQYF. Combining the CDR3 with reference TRBV28 and TRBJ2-5 gives the whole variable domain DVKVTQSSRYLVKRTGEKVFLECVQDMDHENMFWYRQDPGLGLRLIYFSYDVKMKEKGDIPEGYSVSREKKERFSLILESASTNQTSMYLCASSQLQGVGETQYFGPGTRLLVL.

The chain recombines TRBV7-9 with TRBJ1-1; possibly TRBD1 for D (6 bases). The germline V gene encodes CDR1 SEHNR and CDR2 FQNEAQ (reference sequence). V gave up 6 bases and J gave up 4 bases, with 12 bases separating them. CDR3 length: 13 residues. Written as DNA, the CDR3 is TGTGCCAGCAGGGGCGTAGGGGGCACTGAAGCTTTCTTT. The encoded protein is CASRGVGGTEAFF.

V usage is TRBV27 and J usage is TRBJ1-5; D is perhaps TRBD1 (6 bases). The V end was cut by 7 bases, the J end by 0 bases, with 10 bases between. The CDR3 is 14 amino acids. The germline V gene has CDR1 MNHEY and CDR2 SMNVEV (reference sequence). The CDR3 is CASNHRDSNQPQHF. CDR3 DNA sequence: TGTGCCAGCAACCACAGGGATAGCAATCAGCCCCAGCATTTT.